The rows below give T cell receptor beta chains drawn from one sample of a study of cytomegalovirus exposure and HLA in healthy donors. Method: immunoSEQ multiplex PCR; TCRdb's copy keeps in-frame clones and lacks some. The data contain around 98,000 clones, approximately 70% of them seen just once; the ten biggest clones take up 2% to 2.5%. What was sequenced was PBMCs. These receptors came from a man in his fifties in good health and CMV-seronegative. CDR3s include the opening cysteine and the closing phenylalanine or tryptophan. The D gene is left open where the match is weak. Some rows mark clone size as missing; the rest say once, few, many or name a class of expanded clone.

j_call: TRBJ2-7; clone_size: .; v_call: TRBV11-2; d_call: .; cdr3_aa: CASSLDYGGTYEQYF; cdr3_nt: TGTGCCAGCAGCTTAGATTACGGCGGGACCTACGAGCAGTACTTC
j_call: TRBJ1-1; clone_size: .; v_call: TRBV5-1; d_call: TRBD1; cdr3_aa: CASSRDRNTEAFF; cdr3_nt: TGCGCCAGCAGCCGGGACAGAAACACTGAAGCTTTCTTT
j_call: TRBJ2-5; clone_size: .; v_call: TRBV5-1; d_call: TRBD2; cdr3_aa: CASSLAGLPQETQYF; cdr3_nt: TGCGCCAGCAGCTTGGCGGGACTACCACAAGAGACCCAGTACTTC
j_call: TRBJ2-1; clone_size: .; v_call: TRBV6-5; d_call: .; cdr3_aa: CASSYTGNEQFF; cdr3_nt: TGTGCCAGCAGTTATACGGGAAATGAGCAGTTCTTC
j_call: TRBJ2-1; clone_size: once; v_call: TRBV27; d_call: .; cdr3_aa: CASSGRLGVGYNEQFF; cdr3_nt: TGTGCCAGCAGTGGGAGGTTGGGGGTTGGCTACAATGAGCAGTTCTTC
j_call: TRBJ1-5; clone_size: .; v_call: TRBV2; d_call: .; cdr3_aa: CASTGHHNQPQHF; cdr3_nt: TGTGCCAGCACGGGACACCACAATCAGCCCCAGCATTTT
j_call: TRBJ2-5; clone_size: .; v_call: TRBV19; d_call: TRBD1; cdr3_aa: CASSETGGRETQYF; cdr3_nt: TGTGCCAGTAGTGAAACAGGGGGTAGAGAGACCCAGTACTTC
j_call: TRBJ1-5; clone_size: .; v_call: TRBV28; d_call: .; cdr3_aa: CASTRGGLGWPQHF; cdr3_nt: TGTGCCAGCACCCGGGGGGGGTTGGGGTGGCCCCAGCATTTT
j_call: TRBJ2-7; clone_size: .; v_call: TRBV27; d_call: .; cdr3_aa: CASSLTGFSYEQYF; cdr3_nt: TGTGCCAGCAGTTTGACAGGCTTCTCCTACGAGCAGTACTTC
j_call: TRBJ1-2; clone_size: .; v_call: TRBV5-3; d_call: TRBD1; cdr3_aa: CARSLVKFRYRGRYGYTF; cdr3_nt: TGTGCCAGAAGCCTTGTAAAATTCCGGTACAGGGGACGCTATGGCTACACCTTC
j_call: TRBJ1-2; clone_size: .; v_call: TRBV4-1; d_call: TRBD1; cdr3_aa: CASSQPTGTGYGYTF; cdr3_nt: TGCGCCAGCAGCCAACCTACAGGGACAGGATATGGCTACACCTTC
j_call: TRBJ2-1; clone_size: once; v_call: TRBV4-1; d_call: .; cdr3_aa: CASSLTGLVNEQFF; cdr3_nt: TGCGCCAGCAGCCTTACGGGACTCGTGAATGAGCAGTTCTTC
j_call: TRBJ2-1; clone_size: few; v_call: TRBV30; d_call: .; cdr3_aa: CAHSRGYNEQFF; cdr3_nt: TGTGCTCACTCGCGCGGATACAATGAGCAGTTCTTC
j_call: TRBJ2-7; clone_size: .; v_call: TRBV10-3; d_call: TRBD2; cdr3_aa: CAISAGLAGTHYEQYF; cdr3_nt: TGTGCCATCAGTGCCGGACTAGCGGGGACCCACTACGAGCAGTACTTC
j_call: TRBJ2-1; clone_size: .; v_call: TRBV2; d_call: TRBD2; cdr3_aa: CASRTSGGVLPWQFF; cdr3_nt: TGTGCCAGCCGGACTAGCGGGGGTGTCCTCCCGTGGCAGTTCTTC
j_call: TRBJ2-1; clone_size: .; v_call: TRBV10-3; d_call: TRBD2; cdr3_aa: CAISVSGRAAEQFF; cdr3_nt: TGTGCCATCAGTGTCAGCGGGAGGGCGGCTGAGCAGTTCTTC
j_call: TRBJ1-1; clone_size: .; v_call: TRBV19; d_call: .; cdr3_aa: CASMAPLNTEAFF; cdr3_nt: TGTGCCAGTATGGCACCGCTGAACACTGAAGCTTTCTTT
j_call: TRBJ2-5; clone_size: few; v_call: TRBV30; d_call: TRBD2; cdr3_aa: CAWAPSGRTQYF; cdr3_nt: TGTGCCTGGGCCCCTAGCGGGAGGACCCAGTACTTC
j_call: TRBJ1-1; clone_size: .; v_call: TRBV10-3; d_call: .; cdr3_aa: CAISGGETGPEAFF; cdr3_nt: TGTGCCATCAGTGGGGGAGAAACAGGGCCTGAAGCTTTCTTT
j_call: TRBJ1-1; clone_size: few; v_call: TRBV19; d_call: .; cdr3_aa: CASSSYSSGNTEAFF; cdr3_nt: TGTGCCAGTAGTAGTTACAGCTCCGGGAACACTGAAGCTTTCTTT
j_call: TRBJ2-2; clone_size: .; v_call: TRBV11-2; d_call: .; cdr3_aa: CASSLRQGNTGELFF; cdr3_nt: TGTGCCAGCAGCTTACGTCAGGGGAACACCGGGGAGCTGTTTTTT
j_call: TRBJ1-1; clone_size: .; v_call: TRBV19; d_call: .; cdr3_aa: CASSIPGLSAAFF; cdr3_nt: TGTGCCAGTAGTATTCCCGGACTCTCGGCGGCTTTCTTT
j_call: TRBJ2-1; clone_size: .; v_call: TRBV6-5; d_call: .; cdr3_aa: CASSYGRGRNEQFF; cdr3_nt: TGTGCCAGCAGTTACGGTAGGGGAAGGAATGAGCAGTTCTTC
j_call: TRBJ2-2; clone_size: .; v_call: TRBV28; d_call: TRBD2; cdr3_aa: CASRLAGGIGTGELFF; cdr3_nt: TGTGCCAGCAGACTAGCGGGAGGTATCGGCACCGGGGAGCTGTTTTTT
j_call: TRBJ2-7; clone_size: .; v_call: TRBV6-5; d_call: .; cdr3_aa: CASSDRWSSYEQYF; cdr3_nt: TGTGCCAGCAGTGACAGGTGGAGCTCCTACGAGCAGTACTTC
j_call: TRBJ2-7; clone_size: .; v_call: TRBV25-1; d_call: TRBD2; cdr3_aa: CASSVEGLAAYEQYF; cdr3_nt: TGTGCCAGCAGTGTTGAGGGTCTAGCGGCCTACGAGCAGTACTTC
j_call: TRBJ2-7; clone_size: .; v_call: TRBV27; d_call: .; cdr3_aa: CASSLQGRMEQYF; cdr3_nt: TGTGCCAGCAGTTTACAGGGGCGTATGGAGCAGTACTTC
j_call: TRBJ2-1; clone_size: .; v_call: TRBV7-9; d_call: .; cdr3_aa: CASKSAGRLNEQFF; cdr3_nt: TGTGCCAGCAAATCGGCGGGACGGCTCAATGAGCAGTTCTTC
j_call: TRBJ1-3; clone_size: .; v_call: TRBV29-1; d_call: TRBD1; cdr3_aa: CSVLTGSGNTIYF; cdr3_nt: TGCAGCGTTCTGACAGGGTCAGGAAACACCATATATTTT
j_call: TRBJ2-7; clone_size: few; v_call: TRBV6-1; d_call: TRBD1; cdr3_aa: CASPGQGAHEQYF; cdr3_nt: TGTGCCAGCCCGGGACAGGGGGCCCACGAGCAGTACTTC
j_call: TRBJ1-6; clone_size: .; v_call: TRBV9; d_call: TRBD1; cdr3_aa: CASSAGQTYNSPLHF; cdr3_nt: TGTGCCAGCAGCGCGGGACAGACCTATAATTCACCCCTCCACTTT
j_call: TRBJ2-7; clone_size: .; v_call: TRBV7-9; d_call: .; cdr3_aa: CASSLAAGFVNEQYF; cdr3_nt: TGTGCCAGCAGCTTAGCGGCAGGATTCGTCAACGAGCAGTACTTC
j_call: TRBJ1-2; clone_size: .; v_call: TRBV9; d_call: TRBD1; cdr3_aa: CASSPQTGIGYGYTF; cdr3_nt: TGTGCCAGCAGCCCCCAGACAGGGATCGGCTATGGCTACACCTTC
j_call: TRBJ1-2; clone_size: .; v_call: TRBV28; d_call: TRBD1; cdr3_aa: CASSSPGQDGYTF; cdr3_nt: TGTGCCAGCAGTTCCCCGGGACAGGATGGCTACACCTTC
j_call: TRBJ2-7; clone_size: .; v_call: TRBV27; d_call: .; cdr3_aa: CASSSVDSIYEQYF; cdr3_nt: TGTGCCAGCAGTTCCGTAGACAGTATCTACGAGCAGTACTTC
j_call: TRBJ1-3; clone_size: .; v_call: TRBV18; d_call: .; cdr3_aa: CASSPPYSTSGNTIYF; cdr3_nt: TGTGCCAGCTCACCACCTTATAGCACCTCTGGAAACACCATATATTTT
j_call: TRBJ2-7; clone_size: .; v_call: TRBV5-4; d_call: TRBD1; cdr3_aa: CASSSRTGLTDEQYF; cdr3_nt: TGTGCCAGCAGCTCCCGGACAGGGCTTACCGACGAGCAGTACTTC
j_call: TRBJ1-1; clone_size: .; v_call: TRBV11-2; d_call: .; cdr3_aa: CASSLVYGGRSTEAFF; cdr3_nt: TGTGCCAGCAGCTTAGTGTACGGGGGAAGATCTACTGAAGCTTTCTTT
j_call: TRBJ2-2; clone_size: .; v_call: TRBV11-2; d_call: TRBD2; cdr3_aa: CASSRRGEEFTGELFF; cdr3_nt: TGTGCCAGCAGCCGCCGGGGGGAAGAGTTCACCGGGGAGCTGTTTTTT
j_call: TRBJ1-1; clone_size: .; v_call: TRBV6-6; d_call: TRBD1; cdr3_aa: CASSYPDREAFF; cdr3_nt: TGTGCCAGCAGTTACCCGGACAGGGAAGCTTTCTTT
j_call: TRBJ2-2; clone_size: .; v_call: TRBV6-5; d_call: TRBD1; cdr3_aa: CASTSGTVNTGELFF; cdr3_nt: TGTGCCAGCACCTCAGGGACAGTGAACACCGGGGAGCTGTTTTTT
j_call: TRBJ2-5; clone_size: .; v_call: TRBV7-2; d_call: TRBD1; cdr3_aa: CASSLVTGEETQYF; cdr3_nt: TGTGCCAGCAGCTTAGTTACAGGGGAAGAGACCCAGTACTTC
j_call: TRBJ1-2; clone_size: few; v_call: TRBV4-3; d_call: .; cdr3_aa: CASSQAVRGNYGYTF; cdr3_nt: TGCGCCAGCAGCCAAGCTGTCCGAGGAAACTATGGCTACACCTTC
j_call: TRBJ1-4; clone_size: .; v_call: TRBV10-1; d_call: .; cdr3_aa: CASSDQGGDNEKLFF; cdr3_nt: TGCGCCAGCAGTGACCAGGGAGGGGATAATGAAAAACTGTTTTTT
j_call: TRBJ2-1; clone_size: few; v_call: TRBV9; d_call: TRBD2; cdr3_aa: CASSVAASGTYNEQFF; cdr3_nt: TGTGCCAGCAGCGTAGCTGCTAGCGGGACTTACAATGAGCAGTTCTTC
j_call: TRBJ1-6; clone_size: .; v_call: TRBV27; d_call: .; cdr3_aa: CASSSPSSYNSPLHF; cdr3_nt: TGTGCCAGCAGTTCCCCGAGCTCCTATAATTCACCCCTCCACTTT
j_call: TRBJ2-1; clone_size: .; v_call: TRBV5-1; d_call: TRBD2; cdr3_aa: CASSLVGGTSGGRPGAYNEQFF; cdr3_nt: TGCGCCAGCAGCTTGGTAGGTGGGACTAGCGGGGGGCGTCCTGGGGCCTACAATGAGCAGTTCTTC
j_call: TRBJ2-5; clone_size: few; v_call: TRBV11-2; d_call: .; cdr3_aa: CASSPTRLRETQYF; cdr3_nt: TGTGCCAGCAGCCCTACGCGGCTCCGGGAGACCCAGTACTTC
j_call: TRBJ2-7; clone_size: .; v_call: TRBV15; d_call: TRBD2; cdr3_aa: CATSREKRGFYEQYF; cdr3_nt: TGTGCCACCAGCAGAGAGAAGCGGGGGTTCTACGAGCAGTACTTC
j_call: TRBJ2-4; clone_size: .; v_call: TRBV6-1; d_call: TRBD2; cdr3_aa: CASSEWTSGRLAKNIQYF; cdr3_nt: TGTGCCAGCAGTGAGTGGACTAGCGGGCGGCTAGCCAAAAACATTCAGTACTTC
j_call: TRBJ2-2; clone_size: .; v_call: TRBV2; d_call: .; cdr3_aa: CASSAHLAESGELFF; cdr3_nt: TGTGCCAGCAGTGCCCACCTTGCGGAAAGCGGGGAGCTGTTTTTT
j_call: TRBJ2-7; clone_size: .; v_call: TRBV21-1; d_call: .; cdr3_aa: CASSKRRGSEQYF; cdr3_nt: TGTGCCAGCAGCAAACGAAGAGGGTCCGAGCAGTACTTC
j_call: TRBJ2-7; clone_size: .; v_call: TRBV5-6; d_call: TRBD1; cdr3_aa: CASSPRGQTYYEQYF; cdr3_nt: TGTGCCAGCAGCCCAAGGGGACAGACCTACTACGAGCAGTACTTC
j_call: TRBJ1-4; clone_size: .; v_call: TRBV6-5; d_call: .; cdr3_aa: CASSYAHDTKLFF; cdr3_nt: TGTGCCAGCAGTTACGCCCATGACACGAAACTGTTTTTT
j_call: TRBJ2-1; clone_size: .; v_call: TRBV5-1; d_call: TRBD2; cdr3_aa: CASSPGLARDPTYNEQFF; cdr3_nt: TGCGCCAGCAGCCCCGGACTAGCGCGGGATCCTACCTACAATGAGCAGTTCTTC
j_call: TRBJ1-5; clone_size: once; v_call: TRBV7-2; d_call: TRBD1; cdr3_aa: CASSLGTGHQPQHF; cdr3_nt: TGTGCCAGCAGCTTAGGGACAGGCCATCAGCCCCAGCATTTT
j_call: TRBJ2-7; clone_size: few; v_call: TRBV7-3; d_call: .; cdr3_aa: CASSLSGPQGEQYF; cdr3_nt: TGTGCCAGCAGCTTAAGTGGGCCCCAGGGCGAGCAGTACTTC